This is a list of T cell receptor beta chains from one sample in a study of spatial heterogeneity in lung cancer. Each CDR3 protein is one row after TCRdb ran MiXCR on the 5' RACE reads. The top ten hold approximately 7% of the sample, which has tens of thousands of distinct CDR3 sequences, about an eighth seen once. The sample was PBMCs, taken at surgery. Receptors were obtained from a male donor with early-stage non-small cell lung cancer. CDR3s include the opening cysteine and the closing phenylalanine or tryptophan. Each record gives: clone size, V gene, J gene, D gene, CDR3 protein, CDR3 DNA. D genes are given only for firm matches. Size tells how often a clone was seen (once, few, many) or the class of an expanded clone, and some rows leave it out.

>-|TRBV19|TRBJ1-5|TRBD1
CASSRLGQGAGSNQPQHF
TGTGCCAGTAGTAGATTGGGACAGGGGGCAGGCAGCAATCAGCCCCAGCATTTT
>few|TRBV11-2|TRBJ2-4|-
CASSAGRRVAKNIQYF
TGTGCCAGCAGCGCCGGGAGAAGGGTGGCCAAAAACATTCAGTACTTC
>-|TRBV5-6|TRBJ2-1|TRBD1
CASSLGQGTEYNEQFF
TGTGCCAGCAGCTTGGGACAGGGTACGGAGTACAATGAGCAGTTCTTC
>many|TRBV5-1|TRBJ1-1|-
CASSLGGPLNTEAFF
TGCGCCAGCAGCTTGGGAGGACCCCTGAACACTGAAGCTTTCTTT
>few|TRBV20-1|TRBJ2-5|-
CSARGQETQYF
TGCAGTGCTAGAGGGCAAGAGACCCAGTACTTC
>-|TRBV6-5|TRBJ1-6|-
CASRPRGISNSPLHF
TGTGCCAGCAGACCCAGGGGAATAAGTAATTCACCCCTCCACTTT
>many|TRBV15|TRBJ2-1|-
CATRRGDRDNEQFF
TGTGCCACCAGGAGGGGGGACAGAGACAATGAGCAGTTCTTC
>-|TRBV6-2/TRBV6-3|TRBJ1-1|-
CASSSLGVSNTEAFF
TGTGCCAGCAGTTCCCTGGGGGTTTCGAACACTGAAGCTTTCTTT
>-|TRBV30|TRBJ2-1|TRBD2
CACGAVAGGNEQFF
TGTGCCTGTGGTGCGGTAGCGGGAGGGAATGAGCAGTTCTTC
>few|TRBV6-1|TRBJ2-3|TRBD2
CASSSLAGGADTQYF
TGTGCCAGCAGTAGCCTAGCGGGAGGCGCAGATACGCAGTATTTT
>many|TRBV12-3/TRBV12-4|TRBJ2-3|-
CASSFQETQYF
TGTGCCAGCAGTTTTCAGGAGACGCAGTATTTT
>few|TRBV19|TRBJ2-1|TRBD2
CASSHLAGDNEQFF
TGTGCCAGTAGTCATCTAGCGGGAGACAATGAGCAGTTCTTC
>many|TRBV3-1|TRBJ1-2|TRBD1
CASSQLTGSGYTF
TGTGCCAGCAGCCAACTGACAGGGAGTGGCTACACCTTC
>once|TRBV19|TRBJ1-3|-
CASAKNSGNTIYF
TGTGCCAGTGCCAAGAACTCTGGAAACACCATATATTTT
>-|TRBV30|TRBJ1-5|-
CAWEPHSNQPQHF
TGTGCCTGGGAACCCCATAGCAATCAGCCCCAGCATTTT
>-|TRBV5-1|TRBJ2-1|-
CASSLGLRLLNEQFF
TGCGCCAGCAGCTTGGGCCTAAGGTTGTTGAATGAGCAGTTCTTC
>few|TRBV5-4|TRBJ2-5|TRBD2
CASSFSGRAVQETQYF
TGTGCCAGCAGCTTCAGCGGGAGGGCCGTTCAAGAGACCCAGTACTTC
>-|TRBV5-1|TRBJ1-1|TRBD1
CASSPGTEGTEAFF
TGCGCCAGCAGCCCAGGGACAGAAGGCACTGAAGCTTTCTTT
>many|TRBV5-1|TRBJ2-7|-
CASSLGSSYEQYF
TGCGCCAGCAGCTTGGGAAGCTCCTACGAGCAGTACTTC
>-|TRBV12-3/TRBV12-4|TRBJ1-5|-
CASTPGERQPRHF
TGTGCCAGCACCCCAGGGGAGCGGCAGCCCCGGCATTTT
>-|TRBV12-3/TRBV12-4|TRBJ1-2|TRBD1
CASSKPGQGEGYTF
TGTGCCAGCAGTAAGCCCGGACAGGGAGAGGGCTACACCTTC
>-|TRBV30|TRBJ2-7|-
CAWTLYEGNEQYF
TGTGCCTGGACCCTGTACGAAGGCAACGAGCAGTACTTC
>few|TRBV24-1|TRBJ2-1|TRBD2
CATSDPRSGSRDEQFF
TGTGCCACCAGTGATCCCCGCAGCGGGAGTAGAGATGAGCAGTTCTTC
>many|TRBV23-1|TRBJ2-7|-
CASSQSGTYEQYF
TGCGCCAGCAGTCAATCGGGGACCTACGAGCAGTACTTC
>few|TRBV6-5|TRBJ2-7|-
CASSYPAGGQDEQYF
TGTGCCAGCAGTTACCCCGCTGGGGGGCAGGACGAGCAGTACTTC
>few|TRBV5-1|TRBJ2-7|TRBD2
CASSFGLAGTSSYEQYF
TGCGCCAGCAGCTTTGGGCTAGCGGGAACCAGTTCCTACGAGCAGTACTTC
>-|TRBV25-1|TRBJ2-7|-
CASSEGGGTASYYEQYF
TGTGCCAGCAGTGAAGGTGGCGGGACAGCCTCGTACTACGAGCAGTACTTC
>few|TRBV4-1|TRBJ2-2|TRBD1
CASRRGQQDTGELFF
TGCGCCAGCAGACGGGGACAGCAAGACACCGGGGAGCTGTTTTTT
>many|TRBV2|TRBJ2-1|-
CASSLTRNEQFF
TGTGCCAGCAGCCTCACTAGAAATGAGCAGTTCTTC
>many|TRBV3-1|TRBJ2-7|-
CASSEGDSYEQYF
TGTGCCAGCAGTGAGGGGGACTCCTACGAGCAGTACTTC
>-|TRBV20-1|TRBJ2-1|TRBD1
CSVLGTGAANEQFF
TGCAGTGTTCTGGGGACAGGGGCGGCGAATGAGCAGTTCTTC
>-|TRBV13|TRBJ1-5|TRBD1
CASSKGRGREQPQHF
TGTGCCAGCAGCAAGGGCAGGGGGCGGGAACAGCCCCAGCATTTT
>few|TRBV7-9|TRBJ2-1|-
CASSSASPLGNEQFF
TGTGCCAGCAGCTCTGCGTCCCCACTGGGGAATGAGCAGTTCTTC
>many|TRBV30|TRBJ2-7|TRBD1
CAWTRDRFSEQYF
TGTGCCTGGACTCGGGACAGATTCTCCGAGCAGTACTTC
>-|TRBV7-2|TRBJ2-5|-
CASSLDVGGLQTQYF
TGTGCCAGCAGCTTAGACGTCGGCGGCCTACAGACCCAGTACTTC
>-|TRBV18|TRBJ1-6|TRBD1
CASSPIVQGGDSPLHF
TGTGCCAGCTCACCAATCGTCCAAGGGGGCGATTCACCCCTCCACTTT
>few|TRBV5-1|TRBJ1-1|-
CASSLGPGINTEAFF
TGCGCCAGCAGCTTGGGTCCAGGCATTAACACTGAAGCTTTCTTT
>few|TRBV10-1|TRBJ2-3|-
CASSERGGRDTQYF
TGCGCCAGCAGTGAGCGGGGAGGCAGGGATACGCAGTATTTT
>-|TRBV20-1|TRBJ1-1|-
CSGQKLNTEAFF
TGCAGTGGTCAAAAACTGAACACTGAAGCTTTCTTT
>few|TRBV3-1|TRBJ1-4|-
CASSSRAQELFF
TGTGCCAGCAGCTCCCGGGCCCAAGAACTGTTTTTT
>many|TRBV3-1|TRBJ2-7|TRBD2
CASSLGLAASYEQYF
TGTGCCAGCAGCCTTGGACTAGCGGCCTCCTACGAGCAGTACTTC
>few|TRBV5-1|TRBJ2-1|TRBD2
CASSFNAGTTHSEQFF
TGCGCCAGCAGCTTTAACGCCGGGACTACCCATAGTGAGCAGTTCTTC
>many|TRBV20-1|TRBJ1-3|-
CSARTGSGNTIYF
TGCAGTGCCCGAACAGGGTCTGGAAACACCATATATTTT
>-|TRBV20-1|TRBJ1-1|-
CSAKNRAMNTEAFF
TGCAGTGCTAAGAACCGGGCGATGAACACTGAAGCTTTCTTT
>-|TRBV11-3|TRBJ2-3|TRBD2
CASSTAGGRTDTQYF
TGTGCCAGCAGCACAGCGGGAGGGCGGACAGATACGCAGTATTTT
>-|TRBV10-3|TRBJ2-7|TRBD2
CAISETGGSYEQYF
TGTGCCATCAGTGAGACGGGAGGGTCCTACGAGCAGTACTTC